This TCR beta chain comes out of a study of PD-1 blockade in mismatch repair-deficient tumors. This CDR3 has 14 amino acids. V was clipped by 6 bases and J by 2 bases; unmatched bases: 7. Germline assignment: CDR1 MNHNY and CDR2 SVGAGI (reference sequence). This table comes from immunoSEQ multiplex PCR, and its TCRdb copy is limited to in-frame clones, with some not included. The table includes about 24,000 clones, 83% detected once. Three pembrolizumab responders had their TCRs sequenced. The receptor was isolated from an adult with mismatch repair-deficient cancer. The rearrangement uses TRBV6-6 and TRBJ2-7, with 7 nucleotides matching TRBD1. The specimen comprised peripheral blood, sampled 12 weeks after starting pembrolizumab. This CDR3 is CASRTNRGTYEQYF. Written as DNA, the CDR3 is TGTGCCAGCAGGACGAACAGGGGAACCTACGAGCAGTACTTC.